This T cell receptor (beta chain) is drawn from a study of blood T cells in healthy people across ages. The CDR3 sequence is 16 residues long. Per the germline V gene, CDR1 is DFQATT and CDR2 is SNEGSKA (reference sequence). V lost 2 bases and J lost 4, with 18 bases in between. Donors were systemically healthy Caucasian individuals from Russia aged 6 to 90 years. A second about 7 to 11 cycle PCR used barcoded and J-beta primers. TCRdb independently ran MiXCR on the 5' RACE reads; one entry per CDR3 protein. The table lists about 800,000 distinct CDR3 sequences, roughly 64% of them singletons. Source material: blood. The J gene is TRBJ2-1, the V gene TRBV20-1, with TRBD2 as a possible D gene (5 bases). The sequence came from a man aged 25 to 40 in good health. The CDR3 here is CSARFQMVRRYNEQFF. The CDR3 bases are TGCAGTGCTAGATTCCAGATGGTGAGGAGGTACAATGAGCAGTTCTTC.